This is a list of T cell receptor beta chains from one sample in a study of shared clonotypes between healthy human individuals. The data were produced by immunoSEQ multiplex PCR, yet TCRdb's version contains in-frame clones alone and is incomplete. Counted here are roughly 2.4 million clones, approximately 95% occurring once; the ten biggest clones make up approximately 0.13%. The sample was naive CD4+ T cells sorted from blood. All receptors derive from a man in his late teens or twenties in good health. The CDR3 runs from the conserved cysteine through the conserved F or W. D genes are given only for firm matches. Where a row states a size, it is once, few, many or the class of an expanded clone; other rows omit it.

CDR3 | DNA | J | V | D | size
CASSSSGGGYNEQFF | TGCGCCAGCAGCTCTAGCGGGGGCGGTTACAATGAGCAGTTCTTC | TRBJ2-1 | TRBV10-2 | TRBD2 | once
CASSFEDASTDTQYF | TGCGCCAGCAGCTTCGAGGATGCTAGCACAGATACGCAGTATTTT | TRBJ2-3 | TRBV5-1 | - | -
CASSVEDGRDNEKLFF | TGTGCCAGCAGCGTAGAAGACGGCAGGGATAATGAAAAACTGTTTTTT | TRBJ1-4 | TRBV9 | - | -
CSVGQYMNTEAFF | TGCAGCGTCGGGCAATACATGAACACTGAAGCTTTCTTT | TRBJ1-1 | TRBV29-1 | - | once
CSVGGRPGGEGTDTQYF | TGCAGCGTTGGTGGAAGACCGGGGGGCGAAGGGACAGATACGCAGTATTTT | TRBJ2-3 | TRBV29-1 | - | -
CAISAVNTGELFF | TGTGCCATCTCGGCAGTGAACACCGGGGAGCTGTTTTTT | TRBJ2-2 | TRBV10-3 | - | -
CSVEAALGSYEQYF | TGCAGCGTTGAGGCCGCCTTGGGGTCCTACGAGCAGTACTTC | TRBJ2-7 | TRBV29-1 | - | -
CASSPEGGLMFF | TGTGCCAGCAGTCCCGAGGGGGGGCTAATGTTCTTC | TRBJ2-1 | TRBV2 | - | once
CASSVLAGAGYEQYF | TGTGCCAGCAGCGTGCTAGCGGGAGCAGGCTACGAGCAGTACTTC | TRBJ2-7 | TRBV5-4 | TRBD2 | -
CASSPQGSKLFF | TGTGCCAGCAGCCCCCAGGGTAGTAAGTTGTTTTTT | TRBJ1-4 | TRBV5-5 | - | -
CASSNGRRTEAFF | TGTGCCAGCAGCAACGGCCGGCGGACTGAAGCTTTCTTT | TRBJ1-1 | TRBV12-1 | - | -
CASSLAGGTSYEQYF | TGCGCCAGCAGCTTGGCCGGTGGGACCTCCTACGAGCAGTACTTC | TRBJ2-7 | TRBV5-1 | - | -
CAISEAAYNSPLHF | TGTGCCATCTCGGAGGCAGCCTATAATTCACCCCTCCACTTT | TRBJ1-6 | TRBV6-1 | - | -
CAWTSTGQRGGELFF | TGTGCCTGGACCAGTACGGGCCAGCGGGGCGGGGAGCTGTTTTTT | TRBJ2-2 | TRBV30 | TRBD2 | -
CASSYGRGNTGELFF | TGTGCCAGCAGTTACGGCAGGGGGAACACCGGGGAGCTGTTTTTT | TRBJ2-2 | TRBV6-6 | - | -
CASSLPTVLNEQFF | TGTGCCAGCAGCTTACCGACAGTGCTAAATGAGCAGTTCTTC | TRBJ2-1 | TRBV5-8 | - | -
CASRELGYTF | TGTGCCAGCAGGGAGCTGGGCTACACCTTC | TRBJ1-2 | TRBV2 | - | -
CASSSGSRVKQHTQYF | TGTGCCAGCAGCTCGGGATCCAGGGTGAAGCAACATACGCAGTATTTT | TRBJ2-3 | TRBV7-2 | - | -
CASSRERSSYEQYF | TGTGCCAGCAGCCGCGAGCGGAGCTCCTACGAGCAGTACTTC | TRBJ2-7 | TRBV5-8 | - | -
CASRARAYGYTF | TGTGCCAGCAGGGCACGGGCCTATGGCTACACCTTC | TRBJ1-2 | TRBV21-1 | - | -
CASSPPGTGPSYPGGTQYF | TGTGCCAGCTCACCACCGGGAACGGGACCATCTTATCCGGGGGGGACCCAGTACTTC | TRBJ2-5 | TRBV18 | TRBD2 | -
CATSRDGRTEETQYF | TGTGCCACCAGCAGAGATGGCAGGACAGAAGAGACCCAGTACTTC | TRBJ2-5 | TRBV15 | - | -
CASSEWGETQYF | TGTGCCAGCAGTGAATGGGGGGAGACCCAGTACTTC | TRBJ2-5 | TRBV2 | - | -
CASSSRTGGTDTQYF | TGCGCCAGCAGCTCGCGGACAGGGGGCACAGATACGCAGTATTTT | TRBJ2-3 | TRBV5-1 | TRBD1 | -
CASSVTMAGGTDTQYF | TGCGCCAGCAGTGTCACCATGGCGGGAGGCACAGATACGCAGTATTTT | TRBJ2-3 | TRBV10-2 | TRBD2 | -
CAWSFGGQETQYF | TGTGCCTGGAGTTTTGGGGGACAAGAGACCCAGTACTTC | TRBJ2-5 | TRBV30 | - | -
CASSPGPGGNQPQHF | TGCGCCAGCAGCCCGGGTCCAGGAGGCAATCAGCCCCAGCATTTT | TRBJ1-5 | TRBV5-1 | - | -
CASSAETGGQPQHF | TGTGCCAGCAGTGCTGAGACAGGGGGTCAGCCCCAGCATTTT | TRBJ1-5 | TRBV2 | TRBD1 | once
CASSFLGTSGGYEQYF | TGTGCCAGCAGTTTCCTCGGGACTAGCGGGGGATACGAGCAGTACTTC | TRBJ2-7 | TRBV27 | TRBD2 | -
CASSLEWRREPYEQYF | TGTGCCAGCAGCTTAGAGTGGAGGCGGGAGCCCTACGAGCAGTACTTC | TRBJ2-7 | TRBV11-2 | TRBD2 | once
CASSIPGQGGQPQHF | TGTGCCAGTAGTATACCGGGACAGGGAGGACAGCCCCAGCATTTT | TRBJ1-5 | TRBV19 | TRBD1 | -
CASSAGPLVDEQYF | TGCGCCAGCAGCGCAGGGCCGTTAGTGGACGAGCAGTACTTC | TRBJ2-7 | TRBV5-1 | - | -
CASSLTQIGELFF | TGTGCCAGCAGCTTAACCCAGATTGGGGAGCTGTTTTTT | TRBJ2-2 | TRBV11-2 | - | -
CASSLIRTGTTEAFF | TGTGCCAGCAGTCTCATCAGGACAGGGACCACTGAAGCTTTCTTT | TRBJ1-1 | TRBV27 | TRBD1 | -
CASSVGTSRTDTQYF | TGCGCCAGCAGCGTAGGGACTTCTCGCACAGATACGCAGTATTTT | TRBJ2-3 | TRBV5-1 | - | -
CASSPPGQGSVEQYF | TGTGCCAGCTCACCACCGGGACAGGGTTCGGTCGAGCAGTACTTC | TRBJ2-7 | TRBV18 | TRBD1 | -
CASSPRRGGVFF | TGTGCCAGCAGTCCACGACGTGGAGGTGTTTTCTTT | TRBJ1-1 | TRBV2 | - | -
CASIQGLGNTIYF | TGTGCCAGCATTCAGGGGTTAGGAAACACCATATATTTT | TRBJ1-3 | TRBV6-1 | - | -
CSANRGQGTEAFF | TGCAGCGCTAACAGGGGGCAAGGCACTGAAGCTTTCTTT | TRBJ1-1 | TRBV29-1 | TRBD1 | -
CASSRLAGVLYEQYF | TGTGCCAGTAGTCGCCTAGCGGGAGTTCTATACGAGCAGTACTTC | TRBJ2-7 | TRBV19 | TRBD2 | -
CASSAGLQGEQYF | TGTGCCAGCTCAGCCGGGCTACAGGGCGAGCAGTACTTC | TRBJ2-7 | TRBV18 | - | -
CASSEARQPINYGYTF | TGTGCCAGCAGTGAAGCGCGGCAGCCTATTAACTATGGCTACACCTTC | TRBJ1-2 | TRBV2 | - | -
CASSGGTGTEAFF | TGTGCCAGCAGCGGGGGGACAGGGACTGAAGCTTTCTTT | TRBJ1-1 | TRBV7-9 | TRBD1 | -
CASSFRDAEAFF | TGTGCCAGCAGCTTCCGGGACGCTGAAGCTTTCTTT | TRBJ1-1 | TRBV7-9 | - | -
CASSPDRAGGYTF | TGTGCCAGCAGCCCCGACAGGGCAGGCGGCTACACCTTC | TRBJ1-2 | TRBV2 | TRBD1 | -
CASAHGGMYNYGYTF | TGTGCCAGTGCCCACGGAGGGATGTACAACTATGGCTACACCTTC | TRBJ1-2 | TRBV19 | - | few
CASSLVGQTMNTEAFF | TGCGCCAGCAGCTTGGTGGGGCAGACCATGAACACTGAAGCTTTCTTT | TRBJ1-1 | TRBV5-1 | - | -
CASRRKTTDTQYF | TGTGCCAGCAGGCGCAAGACCACAGATACGCAGTATTTT | TRBJ2-3 | TRBV6-6 | - | -
CASRGPKSSYEQYF | TGTGCCAGCAGGGGTCCCAAGAGCTCCTACGAGCAGTACTTC | TRBJ2-7 | TRBV6-5 | - | -
CASSSVLSGTAQFF | TGTGCCAGCAGCTCCGTGTTGAGCGGGACGGCACAGTTCTTC | TRBJ2-1 | TRBV5-4 | TRBD2 | -
CASSYQGPIPEAFF | TGTGCCAGCAGTTACCAGGGGCCTATCCCTGAAGCTTTCTTT | TRBJ1-1 | TRBV6-6 | - | -
CASSGGTETQYF | TGTGCCAGCAGTGGGGGGACAGAGACCCAGTACTTC | TRBJ2-5 | TRBV6-1 | - | -
CASNEGGVGETQYF | TGTGCCAGCAATGAAGGGGGAGTCGGAGAGACCCAGTACTTC | TRBJ2-5 | TRBV6-5 | - | once